The T cell receptor beta chain under discussion was sequenced for a study of OX40 agonist ivuxolimab in advanced cancers. Study-level background: Averaging 60 years in age, with a range of about 20 to 90, the cohort was about 85% male.

The assay was immunoSEQ multiplex PCR, and TCRdb's table has in-frame clones only and misses some. The sample has tens of thousands of clones, 88% seen once; the top ten hold 7.8%. Blood sampling was done at baseline, cycle 4 day 1, and cycle 7 day 1. Of note for this clone: Its antigen remains unknown.

Study-wide points: Also showing low normalized T-cell clonal expansion were some of the nonresponders. At doses 0.1 to 3.0 mg/kg, CD4+ and CD8+ clones expanded.

V gave up 5 bases and J gave up 3 bases, with 17 bases separating them. Germline V gives CDR1 KGHSH, CDR2 LQKENI. The CDR3 length is 15 residues. The rearrangement joins TRBV18 to TRBJ2-7; D ambiguous. Sequencing used CD4+ or CD8+ T cells sorted from blood, obtained in a trial of the OX40 agonist ivuxolimab. This sequence originates from an adult with an advanced solid tumor such as melanoma, head and neck, liver or kidney cancer. This CDR3 reads CASSSVAQINYEQYF. The CDR3 DNA reads TGTGCCAGCTCATCGGTCGCCCAGATCAACTACGAGCAGTACTTC. The complete variable domain, with remaining parts taken from reference TRBV18 and TRBJ2-7, reads NAGVMQNPRHLVRRRGQEARLRCSPMKGHSHVYWYRQLPEEGLKFMVYLQKENIIDESGMPKERFSAEFPKEGPSILRIQQVVRGDSAAYFCASSSVAQINYEQYFGPGTRLTVT.